These 15 T cell receptor beta chains came from one sample sequenced in a study of shared clonotypes between healthy human individuals. Sequenced by immunoSEQ multiplex PCR; TCRdb stores in-frame clones only, minus some. The table has about 480,000 clones, 79% seen once. Sample: PBMCs. These receptors were taken from a woman aged 40 to 50 in good health. Some clones in this sample may be carry-over from other donors' samples.

This sequence joins TRBV11-2 and TRBJ2-5, with D perhaps TRBD2 (6 bases). Trimming removed 1 base from V and 1 base from J, with 10 bases in between. The CDR3 length is 15 residues. The germline V gene has CDR1 SGHAT and CDR2 FQNNGV. This CDR3 is CASSLGGVVQETQYF. CDR3 coding DNA: TGTGCCAGCAGCTTAGGGGGGGTTGTCCAAGAGACCCAGTACTTC.

The chain is built from TRBV9 and TRBJ2-3; 8 positions agree with TRBD2. Germline V CDR1 and CDR2: SGDLS, YYNGEE. V lost 0 bases, J lost 4 bases, and 7 bases stayed unmatched. The CDR3 spans 16 residues. The CDR3 DNA is TGTGCCAGCAGCGTAGAGGGACTAGGGGGGGCAGATACGCAGTATTTT. As protein: CASSVEGLGGADTQYF. Combining the CDR3 with reference TRBV9 and TRBJ2-3 gives the whole variable domain DSGVTQTPKHLITATGQRVTLRCSPRSGDLSVYWYQQSLDQGLQFLIQYYNGEERAKGNILERFSAQQFPDLHSELNLSSLELGDSALYFCASSVEGLGGADTQYFGPGTRLTVL.

The chain couples TRBV7-2 to TRBJ1-1, with unresolved D. The CDR3 length is 12 residues. CDR1 and CDR2 (germline): SGHTA, FQGNSA. V gave up 5 bases and J gave up 0 bases, with 4 bases separating them. The CDR3 nucleotides read TGTGCCAGCAGCCAAATGAACACTGAAGCTTTCTTT. This encodes CASSQMNTEAFF.

The CDR3 here is CASSFEGVLEGYTF. The CDR3 coding sequence is TGTGCCAGCAGTTTTGAAGGGGTACTGGAGGGCTACACCTTC. This rearrangement joins TRBV28 to TRBJ1-2, with D possibly TRBD1 on 5 matching bases. V gave up 3 bases and J gave up 8 bases, with 16 bases separating them. CDR3 length: 14 residues. CDR1 is MDHEN and CDR2 is SYDVKM in the germline V gene.

The gene calls are TRBV9 and TRBJ1-5, with D tentatively TRBD1 (6 bases). This CDR3 has 19 residues. Germline loops: CDR1 SGDLS, CDR2 YYNGEE. V lost 1 base, J lost 2 bases, and 22 bases lay in between. In DNA, the CDR3 is TGTGCCAGCAGCGTATCAAGAGACCTCAGATGGGGGCGCAATCAGCCCCAGCATTTT. Its protein product is CASSVSRDLRWGRNQPQHF.

The chain joins TRBV28 to TRBJ1-3, with D perhaps TRBD1 (5 bases). CDR1 and CDR2 (germline): MDHEN, SYDVKM. The CDR3 is 14 residues long. Trimming removed 2 bases at V and 8 bases at J, with 13 bases between. The CDR3 is CASSLGGFGDTIYF. The CDR3 nucleotides read TGTGCCAGCAGTTTAGGGGGTTTTGGGGACACCATATATTTT.

This chain links TRBV6-6 with TRBJ1-4; 10 bases line up with TRBD1. Germline CDR1 MNHNY, CDR2 SVGAGI (reference sequence). Trimming cost V 6 bases and J 8 bases; bases outside gene matches: 9. The CDR3 length is 15 residues. CDR3 DNA: TGTGCCAGCAGACTGACAGGGGGCTTGGAAGAAAAACTGTTTTTT. Protein: CASRLTGGLEEKLFF.

This clone was detected a few times. V is TRBV9 and J is TRBJ1-5, with TRBD1 identical over 7 bases. CDR3 size: 14 residues. V gave up 3 bases and J gave up 4 bases; unmatched junction bases: 4. Germline V lookup: CDR1 SGDLS, CDR2 YYNGEE. The CDR3 sequence: CASSGGQFNQPQHF. The DNA for the CDR3 is TGTGCCAGCAGCGGGGGACAGTTTAATCAGCCCCAGCATTTT.

This clone has only one observation. This chain links TRBV11-3 with TRBJ1-2, with 9 bases aligning to TRBD1. The CDR3 covers 17 residues. CDR1 SGHNT and CDR2 YENEEA come from the germline V gene. Trimming took 5 bases from V and 0 from J; bases not matched to a gene: 10. This CDR3 is CASSPGQGQTANYGYTF. In nucleotides, the CDR3 is TGTGCCAGCAGCCCGGGACAGGGACAAACCGCTAACTATGGCTACACCTTC. Variable domain in full (rest from reference TRBV11-3 and TRBJ1-2): EAGVVQSPRYKIIEKKQPVAFWCNPISGHNTLYWYLQNLGQGPELLIRYENEEAVDDSQLPKDRFSAERLKGVDSTLKIQPAELGDSAVYLCASSPGQGQTANYGYTFGSGTRLTVV.

V and J are TRBV11-2 and TRBJ1-1; TRBD1 agrees at 11 bases. The germline V gene encodes CDR1 SGHAT and CDR2 FQNNGV. The CDR3 sequence is 17 residues long. After removal of 5 bases from V and 0 bases from J, the junction contained 8 bases not matched to a gene. The CDR3 DNA follows: TGTGCCAGCAGCCTAGGTAGGGGACAGGGGGTGAACACTGAAGCTTTCTTT. Residues: CASSLGRGQGVNTEAFF.

The chain couples TRBV4-3 to TRBJ2-3; the D is unclear. There are 14 residues in the CDR3. V lost 4 bases, J lost 3 bases, and 11 bases lay in between. Germline values: CDR1 LGHNA, CDR2 YSLEER. CDR3 amino acids: CASSRAVFTDTQYF. Written as DNA, the CDR3 is TGCGCCAGCAGCCGTGCGGTGTTTACAGATACGCAGTATTTT.

The table lists this clone with a few counts. J is TRBJ1-1 and V is TRBV30; TRBD1 matches at 7 bases. Germline V gene lookup returns CDR1 GTSNPN and CDR2 SVGIG (reference sequence). The junction had 4 bases not matched to a gene; V was cut back by 5 bases and J by 1 base. There are 13 residues in the CDR3. CDR3 residues: CAWVRDRNTEAFF. CDR3 coding DNA: TGTGCCTGGGTCCGGGACAGGAACACTGAAGCTTTCTTT.

The V gene is TRBV7-2, the J gene TRBJ2-7; D gene ambiguous. Trimming took 5 bases from V and 0 from J, leaving 5 bases between them. Germline V gene lookup returns CDR1 SGHTA and CDR2 FQGNSA. The CDR3 loop spans 12 amino acids. The CDR3 sequence: CASSLVSYEQYF. The DNA of the CDR3 is TGTGCCAGCAGCCTGGTCTCCTACGAGCAGTACTTC.

This clone was observed once. The chain recombines TRBV2 with TRBJ2-7, with D possibly TRBD1 on 6 matching bases. CDR1 is SNHLY and CDR2 is FYNNEI in the germline V gene. V lost 5 bases to trimming and J lost 2 bases, with 13 bases between them. The CDR3 loop spans 14 amino acids. This CDR3 reads CASSKSGQPYEQYF. CDR3 DNA sequence: TGTGCCAGCAGTAAATCCGGACAGCCCTACGAGCAGTACTTC.

The rearrangement joins TRBV15 to TRBJ1-1; D not certain. The germline V and J ends were trimmed by 1 base and 6 bases, with 12 bases remaining between them. This CDR3 has 14 residues. Germline V CDR1 and CDR2: LNHNV, YYDKDF (reference sequence). The CDR3 loop reads CATSRAKVRSEAFF. The CDR3 region has the DNA TGTGCCACCAGCAGAGCCAAGGTTCGCTCTGAAGCTTTCTTT. Full variable domain (remainder filled in from reference TRBV15 and TRBJ1-1): DAMVIQNPRYQVTQFGKPVTLSCSQTLNHNVMYWYQQKSSQAPKLLFHYYDKDFNNEADTPDNFQSRRPNTSFCFLDIRSPGLGDTAMYLCATSRAKVRSEAFFGQGTRLTVV.